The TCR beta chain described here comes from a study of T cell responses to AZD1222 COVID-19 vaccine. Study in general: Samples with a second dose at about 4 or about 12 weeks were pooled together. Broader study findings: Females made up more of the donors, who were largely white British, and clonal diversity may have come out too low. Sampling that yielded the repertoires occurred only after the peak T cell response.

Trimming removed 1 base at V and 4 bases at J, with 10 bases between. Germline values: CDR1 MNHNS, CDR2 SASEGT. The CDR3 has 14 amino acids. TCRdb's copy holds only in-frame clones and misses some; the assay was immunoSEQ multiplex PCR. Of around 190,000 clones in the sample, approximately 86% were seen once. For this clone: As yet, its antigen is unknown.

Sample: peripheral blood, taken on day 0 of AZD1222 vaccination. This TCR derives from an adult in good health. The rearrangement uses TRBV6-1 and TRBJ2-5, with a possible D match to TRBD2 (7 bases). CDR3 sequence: CASSEGGGRETQYF. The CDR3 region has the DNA TGTGCCAGCAGTGAAGGGGGGGGGCGAGAGACCCAGTACTTC.